The TCR beta chain under discussion was sequenced for a study of blood T cell repertoires in COVID-19. On the study more broadly: The analysed material was cDNA or gDNA that came from T cells, B-cell-depleted T cells, or PBMCs.

Recovered status in Cohort 3 required two negative PCRs, clearance, or symptom resolution. The CDR3 is 14 residues long. CDR1 is SQVTM, CDR2 ANQGSEA, per germline. Trimming took 7 bases from V and 1 from J, leaving 16 bases between them. The repertoire was sequenced with immunoSEQ multiplex PCR; TCRdb's copy has only in-frame clones and lacks some. The table shows a few hundred thousand clones, with about 87% occurring only once. V gene TRBV29-1 combines with J gene TRBJ1-1, with no clear D. The source is a woman in her forties or fifties who had recovered from COVID-19. The sequenced sample consisted of PBMCs or T cells enriched from blood (not recorded which). The CDR3 DNA is TGCAGCGCTAAAAAGGGAGGACCGAACACTGAAGCTTTCTTT. Encoded protein: CSAKKGGPNTEAFF.